The clone carrying this TCR beta chain was found a few times. The CDR3 contains 15 residues. Germline V gene lookup returns CDR1 SGHVS and CDR2 FQNEAQ. V lost 1 base to trimming and J lost 1 base, with 10 bases between them. The data stem from a study of Graves' ophthalmopathy and Graves' hyperthyroidism. The sequenced template was RNA, covering the TCR beta CDR3 region. First-round RT-PCR employed HTBI primers, with a second-round multiplex PCR after it. TCRdb passed the multiplex PCR reads through MiXCR, listing each CDR3 protein once. The sample holds 1 million to 1.3 million distinct CDR3 sequences, around a third seen once.

V and J are TRBV7-8 and TRBJ2-5; D is unresolved. The material sequenced was peripheral blood or thyroid tissue (not recorded which). This TCR was recovered from an adult man with Graves' hyperthyroidism. Here the CDR3 reads CASSLGAWRQETQYF. CDR3 sequence (DNA): TGTGCCAGCAGCTTAGGGGCCTGGCGCCAAGAGACCCAGTACTTC. Full variable domain (missing parts from reference TRBV7-8 and TRBJ2-5): GAGVSQSPRYKVAKRGQDVALRCDPISGHVSLFWYQQALGQGPEFLTYFQNEAQLDKSGLPSDRFFAERPEGSVSTLKIQRTQQEDSAVYLCASSLGAWRQETQYFGPGTRLLVL.